This is a list of T cell receptor beta chains from one sample in a study of OX40 agonist ivuxolimab in advanced cancers. Measured with immunoSEQ multiplex PCR; TCRdb has only the in-frame clones, and not every one. The table has 70,000 to 95,000 clones, approximately 87% seen once; the top ten hold approximately 0.5%. The specimen was CD4+ or CD8+ T cells sorted from blood, collected in a trial of the OX40 agonist ivuxolimab. Every receptor here comes from an adult with an advanced solid tumor such as melanoma, head and neck, liver or kidney cancer. Each CDR3 is given with its conserved first and last residue. A D gene is named only where the DNA matches it firmly. The listing skips clone size in some rows; elsewhere it reads once, few, many or a size class.

V: TRBV27
J: TRBJ2-7
size: -
length: 15
D: -
DNA: TGTGCCAGCAGTTCTCGGGACCGCAGCTCCTACGAGCAGTACTTC
CDR3: CASSSRDRSSYEQYF

V: TRBV6-5
J: TRBJ1-1
size: -
length: 14
D: -
DNA: TGTGCCAGCAGTTACGGTGGCAGCGCCTCACTCGCTTTCTTT
CDR3: CASSYGGSASLAFF

V: TRBV20-1
J: TRBJ2-1
size: once
length: 10
D: -
DNA: TGCAGTGCTCACCACAATGAGCAGTTCTTC
CDR3: CSAHHNEQFF

V: TRBV5-4
J: TRBJ2-3
size: once
length: 13
D: -
DNA: TGTGCCAGCAGCTTTGTCCCTGAGGATACGCAGTATTTT
CDR3: CASSFVPEDTQYF

V: TRBV29-1
J: TRBJ2-1
size: -
length: 12
D: -
DNA: TGCAGCGTTGAAGGATCGGGCCAGGGCCAGTTCTTC
CDR3: CSVEGSGQGQFF

V: TRBV18
J: TRBJ2-7
size: -
length: 16
D: -
DNA: TGTGCCAGCTCACCTTTAGGGGGGGAGGCCTACTACGAGCAGTACTTC
CDR3: CASSPLGGEAYYEQYF

V: TRBV28
J: TRBJ1-3
size: -
length: 14
D: -
DNA: TGTGCCAGCAGTTGGTCCAGGAGGGGAAACACCATATATTTT
CDR3: CASSWSRRGNTIYF

V: TRBV19
J: TRBJ1-2
size: -
length: 15
D: -
DNA: TGTGCCAGTAGTATCCACAGGGACCTACCGCATGGCTACACCTTC
CDR3: CASSIHRDLPHGYTF

V: TRBV10-2
J: TRBJ2-2
size: once
length: 15
D: -
DNA: TGCGCCAGCAGTGATCAGGGTCGAAACACCGGGGAGCTGTTTTTT
CDR3: CASSDQGRNTGELFF

V: TRBV19
J: TRBJ2-2
size: -
length: 13
D: -
DNA: TGTGCCAGTACACAGACGAACACCGGGGAGCTGTTTTTT
CDR3: CASTQTNTGELFF

V: TRBV12-5
J: TRBJ1-3
size: -
length: 13
D: -
DNA: TGTGCTAGTGGTTTGGCTTCTAGAAACACCATATATTTT
CDR3: CASGLASRNTIYF

V: TRBV6-5
J: TRBJ1-1
size: -
length: 14
D: -
DNA: TGTGCCAGCAGTCGCTATAGGGGGGGCACTGAAGCTTTCTTT
CDR3: CASSRYRGGTEAFF

V: TRBV6-5
J: TRBJ1-1
size: once
length: 13
D: -
DNA: TGTGCCAGCAGGGCCGAGGGGAACACTGAAGCTTTCTTT
CDR3: CASRAEGNTEAFF

V: TRBV6-5
J: TRBJ1-1
size: -
length: 14
D: -
DNA: TGTGCCAGCAGCCCGATGAGGGGTTCCACTGAAGCTTTCTTT
CDR3: CASSPMRGSTEAFF

V: TRBV27
J: TRBJ2-1
size: -
length: 14
D: -
DNA: TGTGCCAGCAGTTCATCCGGGGGAAACAATGAGCAGTTCTTC
CDR3: CASSSSGGNNEQFF

V: TRBV7-2
J: TRBJ1-2
size: -
length: 14
D: -
DNA: TGTGCCAGCAGCTTAGGGGGACAATTGGGAGGCTACACCTTC
CDR3: CASSLGGQLGGYTF

V: TRBV11-2
J: TRBJ2-4
size: -
length: 14
D: -
DNA: TGTGCCAGCAGCTTAGATGCAGGGTGGAACATTCAGTACTTC
CDR3: CASSLDAGWNIQYF

V: TRBV29-1
J: TRBJ1-5
size: once
length: 13
D: -
DNA: TGCAGCGTTGATCGAGGGGATAATCAGCCCCAGCATTTT
CDR3: CSVDRGDNQPQHF

V: TRBV19
J: TRBJ1-5
size: -
length: 14
D: TRBD1
DNA: TGTGCCAGTAGACAGGACAGGGGATACCAGCCCCAGCATTTT
CDR3: CASRQDRGYQPQHF

V: TRBV28
J: TRBJ2-7
size: -
length: 14
D: -
DNA: TGTGCCAGCAGTTCTGGGGGTCAACACTACGAGCAGTACTTC
CDR3: CASSSGGQHYEQYF

V: TRBV28
J: TRBJ2-3
size: -
length: 19
D: -
DNA: TGTGCCAGCACCTCTAGTTGGGGGAAGAGGGGTGGAAACACAGATACGCAGTATTTT
CDR3: CASTSSWGKRGGNTDTQYF

V: TRBV6-5
J: TRBJ1-6
size: -
length: 12
D: -
DNA: TGTGCCAGCAGTTGCGTTTCGGTCCGAATCCACTTT
CDR3: CASSCVSVRIHF

V: TRBV14
J: TRBJ2-1
size: -
length: 18
D: -
DNA: TGTGCCAGCAGCCAAGGAGGAAGCGGTACCTTCTCCTACAATGAGCAGTTCTTC
CDR3: CASSQGGSGTFSYNEQFF

V: TRBV19
J: TRBJ2-3
size: -
length: 15
D: TRBD2
DNA: TGTGCCAGTAGTCCCTCTAGCGGGGGCACAGATACGCAGTATTTT
CDR3: CASSPSSGGTDTQYF

V: TRBV21-1
J: TRBJ2-7
size: -
length: 17
D: -
DNA: TGTGCCAGCAGCGCCCGGTCGGGGACTAGCGGGGACTACGAGCAGTACTTC
CDR3: CASSARSGTSGDYEQYF

V: TRBV18
J: TRBJ2-5
size: -
length: 13
D: -
DNA: TGTGCCAGCTCACCACAGGGTCAAGAGACCCAGTACTTC
CDR3: CASSPQGQETQYF

V: TRBV2
J: TRBJ1-4
size: -
length: 15
D: -
DNA: TGTGCCAGCAGTGGAACACTAGCAACTAATGAAAAACTGTTTTTT
CDR3: CASSGTLATNEKLFF

V: TRBV30
J: TRBJ2-3
size: -
length: 14
D: -
DNA: TGTGCCTGGAGTTTCGGGGGGCTCTCAGATACGCAGTATTTT
CDR3: CAWSFGGLSDTQYF

V: TRBV6-5
J: TRBJ2-5
size: -
length: 14
D: TRBD1
DNA: TGTGCCAGCAGCTACGACAGGGCTCAAGAGACCCAGTACTTC
CDR3: CASSYDRAQETQYF

V: TRBV6-1
J: TRBJ1-1
size: -
length: 14
D: -
DNA: TGTGCCAGCAGTGCGGGGGGAGCGAACACTGAAGCTTTCTTT
CDR3: CASSAGGANTEAFF

V: TRBV15
J: TRBJ2-5
size: once
length: 14
D: TRBD1
DNA: TGTGCCACCAGCCGGGACAGGGGCCAAGAGACCCAGTACTTC
CDR3: CATSRDRGQETQYF

V: TRBV6-1
J: TRBJ1-5
size: -
length: 16
D: -
DNA: TGTGCCAGCAGTGAGGGCCTGAGCTATAGCAATCAGCCCCAGCATTTT
CDR3: CASSEGLSYSNQPQHF

V: TRBV7-6
J: TRBJ2-3
size: -
length: 18
D: TRBD2
DNA: TGTGCCAGCAGCGCCAGGTCAGCGGGGGGGCATAGCACAGATACGCAGTATTTT
CDR3: CASSARSAGGHSTDTQYF

V: TRBV9
J: TRBJ2-3
size: -
length: 16
D: -
DNA: TGTGCCAGCAGCGGGTTTGAGGTCCTTGGCACAGATACGCAGTATTTT
CDR3: CASSGFEVLGTDTQYF

V: TRBV11-2
J: TRBJ2-7
size: -
length: 13
D: -
DNA: TGTGCCAGCAGCTTAGATCGGGGTATCGAGCAGTACTTC
CDR3: CASSLDRGIEQYF

V: TRBV19
J: TRBJ1-5
size: -
length: 15
D: -
DNA: TGTGCCAGTAGGGCCCGGGGGGGTGGCAATCAGCCCCAGCATTTT
CDR3: CASRARGGGNQPQHF

V: TRBV5-1
J: TRBJ2-2
size: -
length: 15
D: TRBD1
DNA: TGCGCCAGCAGCTTAGGGACAGGGGGAACCGGGGAGCTGTTTTTT
CDR3: CASSLGTGGTGELFF

V: TRBV5-4
J: TRBJ2-2
size: -
length: 12
D: -
DNA: TGTGCCAGCAGCTTGCAAGTCGGGGAGCTGTTTTTT
CDR3: CASSLQVGELFF

V: TRBV5-1
J: TRBJ2-2
size: -
length: 15
D: -
DNA: TGCGCCAGCAAGTATAGTGGGGCTAACACCGGGGAGCTGTTTTTT
CDR3: CASKYSGANTGELFF

V: TRBV2
J: TRBJ1-5
size: -
length: 21
D: -
DNA: TGTGCCAGCAGCGCCCTGGCCGACAGGTTCGGGGGTGGATATAGCAATCAGCCCCAGCATTTT
CDR3: CASSALADRFGGGYSNQPQHF